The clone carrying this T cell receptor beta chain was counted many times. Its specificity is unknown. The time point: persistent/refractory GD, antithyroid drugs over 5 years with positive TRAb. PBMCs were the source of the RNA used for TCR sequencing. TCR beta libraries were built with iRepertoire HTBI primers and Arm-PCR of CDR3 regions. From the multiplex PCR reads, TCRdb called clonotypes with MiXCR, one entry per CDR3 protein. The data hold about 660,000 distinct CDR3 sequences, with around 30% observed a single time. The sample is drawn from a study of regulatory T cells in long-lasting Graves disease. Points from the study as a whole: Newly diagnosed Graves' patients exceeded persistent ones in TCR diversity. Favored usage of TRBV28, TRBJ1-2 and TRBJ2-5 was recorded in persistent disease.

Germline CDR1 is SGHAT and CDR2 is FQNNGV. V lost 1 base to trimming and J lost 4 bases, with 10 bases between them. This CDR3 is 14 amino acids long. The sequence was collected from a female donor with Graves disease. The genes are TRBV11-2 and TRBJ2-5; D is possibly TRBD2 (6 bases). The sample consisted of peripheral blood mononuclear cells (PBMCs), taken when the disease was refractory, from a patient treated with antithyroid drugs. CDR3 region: CASSLGGLRETQYF. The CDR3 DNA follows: TGTGCCAGCAGCTTAGGGGGACTGAGAGAGACCCAGTACTTC. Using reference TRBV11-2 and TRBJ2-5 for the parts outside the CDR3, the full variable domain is EAGVAQSPRYKIIEKRQSVAFWCNPISGHATLYWYQQILGQGPKLLIQFQNNGVVDDSQLPKDRFSAERLKGVDSTLKIQPAKLEDSAVYLCASSLGGLRETQYFGPGTRLLVL.